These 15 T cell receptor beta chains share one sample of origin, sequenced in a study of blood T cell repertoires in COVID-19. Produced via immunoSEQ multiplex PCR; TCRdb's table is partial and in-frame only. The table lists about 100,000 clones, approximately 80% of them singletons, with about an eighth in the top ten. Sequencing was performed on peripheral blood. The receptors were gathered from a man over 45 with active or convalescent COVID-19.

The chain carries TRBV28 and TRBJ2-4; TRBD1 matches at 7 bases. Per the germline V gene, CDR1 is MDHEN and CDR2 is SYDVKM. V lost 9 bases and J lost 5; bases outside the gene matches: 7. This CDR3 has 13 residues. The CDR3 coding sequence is TGTGCCAGTCGTACCGGGACAGAAAACATTCAGTACTTC. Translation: CASRTGTENIQYF.

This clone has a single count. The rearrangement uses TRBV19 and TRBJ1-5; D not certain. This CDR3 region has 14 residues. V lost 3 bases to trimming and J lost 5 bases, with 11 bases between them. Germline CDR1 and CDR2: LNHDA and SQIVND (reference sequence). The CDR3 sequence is CASSIEGSDQPQHF. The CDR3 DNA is TGTGCCAGTAGTATTGAGGGATCGGATCAGCCCCAGCATTTT.

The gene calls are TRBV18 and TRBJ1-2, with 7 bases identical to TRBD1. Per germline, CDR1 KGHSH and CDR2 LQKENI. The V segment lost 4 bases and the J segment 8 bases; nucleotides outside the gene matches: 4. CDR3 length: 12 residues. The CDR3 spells CASSLPTGGYTF. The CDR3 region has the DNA TGTGCCAGCTCACTCCCGACAGGGGGCTACACCTTC.

Here the CDR3 reads CASSSGQDRGYTF. CDR3 sequence (DNA): TGTGCCAGCAGCTCGGGACAGGACAGGGGCTACACCTTC. V and J are TRBV5-8 and TRBJ1-2, with 8 bases identical to TRBD1. This CDR3 contains 13 residues. The V gene's germline CDR1 is SGHTS and CDR2 YDEGEE. The V gene end was trimmed by 3 bases and the J gene end by 8 bases; junction bases not matched to a gene: 6.

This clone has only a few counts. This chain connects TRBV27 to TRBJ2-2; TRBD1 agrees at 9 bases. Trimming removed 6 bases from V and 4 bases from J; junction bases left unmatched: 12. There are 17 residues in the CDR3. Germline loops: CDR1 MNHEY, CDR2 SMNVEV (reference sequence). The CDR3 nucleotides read TGTGCCAGCAGCAGGCTCCCGGGACAGGGTCGCACCGGGGAGCTGTTTTTT. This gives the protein CASSRLPGQGRTGELFF.

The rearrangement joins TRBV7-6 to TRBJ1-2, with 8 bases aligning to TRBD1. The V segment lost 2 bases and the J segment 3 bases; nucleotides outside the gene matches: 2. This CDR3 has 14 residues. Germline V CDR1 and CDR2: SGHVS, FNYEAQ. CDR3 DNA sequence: TGTGCCAGCAGCTTACAGGGGGCTTACTATGGCTACACCTTC. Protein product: CASSLQGAYYGYTF.

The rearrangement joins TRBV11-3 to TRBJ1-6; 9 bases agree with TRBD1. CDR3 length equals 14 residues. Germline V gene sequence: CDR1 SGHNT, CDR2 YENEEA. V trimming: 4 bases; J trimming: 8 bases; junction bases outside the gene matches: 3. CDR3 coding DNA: TGTGCCAGCAGCTGGGGACAGGGAGATTCACCCCTCCACTTT. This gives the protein CASSWGQGDSPLHF.

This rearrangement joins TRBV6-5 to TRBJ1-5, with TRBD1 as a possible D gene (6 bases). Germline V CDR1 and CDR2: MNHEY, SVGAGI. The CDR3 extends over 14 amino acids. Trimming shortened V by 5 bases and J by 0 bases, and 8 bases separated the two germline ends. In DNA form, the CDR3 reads TGTGCCAGCAGTCACAGGGTTAGCAATCAGCCCCAGCATTTT. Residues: CASSHRVSNQPQHF.

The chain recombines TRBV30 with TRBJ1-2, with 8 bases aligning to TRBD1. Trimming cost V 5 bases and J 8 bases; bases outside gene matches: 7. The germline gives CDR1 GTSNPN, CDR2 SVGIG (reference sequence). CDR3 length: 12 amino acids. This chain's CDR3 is CAWGTDRAGYTF. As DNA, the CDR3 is TGTGCCTGGGGGACGGACAGGGCGGGCTACACCTTC.

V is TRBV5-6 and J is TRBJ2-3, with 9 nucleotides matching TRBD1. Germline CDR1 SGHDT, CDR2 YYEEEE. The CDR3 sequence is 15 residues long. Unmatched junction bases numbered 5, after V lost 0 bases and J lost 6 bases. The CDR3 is CASSLDRGRGDTQYF. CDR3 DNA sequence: TGTGCCAGCAGCTTGGACAGGGGGCGAGGGGATACGCAGTATTTT.

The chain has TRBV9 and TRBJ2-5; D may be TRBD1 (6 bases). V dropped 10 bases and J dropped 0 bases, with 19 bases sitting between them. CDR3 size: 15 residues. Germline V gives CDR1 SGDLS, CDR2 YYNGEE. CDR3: CAGGPDRWHQETQYF. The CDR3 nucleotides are TGTGCCGGGGGCCCCGACAGGTGGCACCAAGAGACCCAGTACTTC.

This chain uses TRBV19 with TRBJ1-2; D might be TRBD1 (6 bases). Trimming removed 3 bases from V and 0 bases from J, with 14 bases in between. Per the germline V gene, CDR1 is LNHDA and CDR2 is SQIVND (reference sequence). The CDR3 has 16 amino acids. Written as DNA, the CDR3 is TGTGCCAGTAGTATTGGTTACAGGGTAGCTAACTATGGCTACACCTTC. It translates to CASSIGYRVANYGYTF.

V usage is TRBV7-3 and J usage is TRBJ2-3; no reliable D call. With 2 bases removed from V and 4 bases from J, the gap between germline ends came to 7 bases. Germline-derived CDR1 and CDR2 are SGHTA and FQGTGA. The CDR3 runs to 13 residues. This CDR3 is CASSLGYSDTQYF. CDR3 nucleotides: TGTGCCAGCAGCTTAGGTTACTCAGATACGCAGTATTTT.

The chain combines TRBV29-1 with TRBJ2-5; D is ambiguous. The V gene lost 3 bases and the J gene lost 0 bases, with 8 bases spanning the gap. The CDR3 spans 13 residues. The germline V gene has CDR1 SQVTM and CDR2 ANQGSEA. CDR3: CSVDLLYQETQYF. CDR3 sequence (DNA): TGCAGCGTTGACCTCTTGTACCAAGAGACCCAGTACTTC.

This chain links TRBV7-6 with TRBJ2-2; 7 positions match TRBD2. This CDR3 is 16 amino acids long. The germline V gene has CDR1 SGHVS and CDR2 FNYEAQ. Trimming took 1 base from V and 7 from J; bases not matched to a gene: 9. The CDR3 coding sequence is TGTGCCAGCAGCTTAGAGGCGGGAGTAGGGAACGGGGAGCTGTTTTTT. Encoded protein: CASSLEAGVGNGELFF.